These 32 T cell receptor beta chains share one sample of origin, sequenced in a study of cytomegalovirus exposure and HLA in healthy donors. The PCR used 60 Vbeta and 13 Jbeta primers. Here immunoSEQ multiplex PCR was the method, and the copy in TCRdb shows in-frame clones only, minus some. The table lists 150,000 to 200,000 clones, roughly 73% of them singletons. Sequenced material: PBMCs. These receptor sequences come from a male donor in good health and CMV-seronegative.

In this sample, this clone turned up once. This rearrangement joins TRBV2 to TRBJ1-2; 7 positions agree with TRBD1. J was trimmed by 6 bases and V by 9 bases; bases with no gene match: 4. Germline lookup yields CDR1 SNHLY and CDR2 FYNNEI. The CDR3 is 11 amino acids. The CDR3 DNA is TGTGCCAGGGCCGGGACAGATGGCTACACCTTC. Its protein product is CARAGTDGYTF. Combining the CDR3 with reference TRBV2 and TRBJ1-2 gives the whole variable domain EPEVTQTPSHQVTQMGQEVILRCVPISNHLYFYWYRQILGQKVEFLVSFYNNEISEKSEIFDDQFSVERPDGSNFTLKIRSTKLEDSAMYFCARAGTDGYTFGSGTRLTVV.

The chain joins TRBV19 to TRBJ1-5, with 7 positions matching TRBD1. The CDR3 runs to 17 residues. Trimming cost V 4 bases and J 7 bases; bases outside gene matches: 16. Germline loops: CDR1 LNHDA, CDR2 SQIVND (reference sequence). The CDR3 region has the DNA TGTGCCAGTAGTAGGAAGACAGGGATGGGGTCGGGGCAGCCCCAGCATTTT. Its translation is CASSRKTGMGSGQPQHF. Full variable domain (remainder filled in from reference TRBV19 and TRBJ1-5): DGGITQSPKYLFRKEGQNVTLSCEQNLNHDAMYWYRQDPGQGLRLIYYSQIVNDFQKGDIAEGYSVSREKKESFPLTVTSAQKNPTAFYLCASSRKTGMGSGQPQHFGDGTRLSIL.

CDR3 protein: CASSYGLSSYNEQFF. The DNA for the CDR3 is TGTGCCAGCAGTTATGGACTGAGCTCCTACAATGAGCAGTTCTTC. The chain joins TRBV5-6 to TRBJ2-1; a weak D match, TRBD2 (5 bases). Germline CDR1 and CDR2: SGHDT and YYEEEE. The CDR3 totals 15 residues. The V end was cut by 5 bases, the J end by 0 bases, with 12 bases between.

This chain uses TRBV7-3 with TRBJ2-1; no definite D call. The CDR3 runs 15 residues. Per the germline V gene, CDR1 is SGHTA and CDR2 is FQGTGA. V lost 0 bases and J lost 0, with 6 bases in between. The CDR3 DNA follows: TGTGCCAGCAGCTTAACGAGTAGCTCCTACAATGAGCAGTTCTTC. This translates into CASSLTSSSYNEQFF.

The chain uses TRBV13 and TRBJ1-2, with 8 bases fitting TRBD1. Germline V lookup: CDR1 PRHDT, CDR2 FYEKMQ (reference sequence). Trimming removed 1 base from V and 0 bases from J; junction bases left unmatched: 10. This CDR3 has 18 amino acids. In DNA, the CDR3 is TGTGCCAGCAGCTTAGTCCAATGGGACAGGCCTACTAACTATGGCTACACCTTC. It codes for CASSLVQWDRPTNYGYTF.

The V and J genes are TRBV7-9 and TRBJ2-4; 10 bases map to TRBD1. This CDR3 contains 14 residues. The germline V gene has CDR1 SEHNR and CDR2 FQNEAQ (reference sequence). Trimming removed 5 bases from V and 8 bases from J; junction bases left unmatched: 6. CDR3 protein: CASSPRQGADIQYF. The CDR3 coding sequence is TGTGCCAGCAGCCCGCGACAGGGGGCTGACATTCAGTACTTC. Together with reference TRBV7-9 and TRBJ2-4, the CDR3 gives the full variable domain: DTGVSQNPRHKITKRGQNVTFRCDPISEHNRLYWYRQTLGQGPEFLTYFQNEAQLEKSRLLSDRFSAERPKGSFSTLEIQRTEQGDSAMYLCASSPRQGADIQYFGAGTRLSVL.

This rearrangement joins TRBV28 to TRBJ1-2; possible D gene TRBD1, 5 bases. Trimming removed 10 bases at V and 0 bases at J, with 18 bases between. CDR3 length equals 15 residues. Germline V gives CDR1 MDHEN, CDR2 SYDVKM. CDR3 sequence reads: CATLIVDITNYGYTF. CDR3 sequence (DNA): TGTGCCACGTTGATAGTGGACATCACTAACTATGGCTACACCTTC.

This rearrangement joins TRBV12-2 to TRBJ2-7; the DNA was not used to check the table's D call, TRBD2. TRBV12-2 is termed a pseudogene. The CDR3 consists of 14 residues. CDR3 residues: CASRVVRHRYEQYF. CDR3 sequence (DNA): TGTGCAAGTCGCGTGGTCCGTCACCGGTACGAGCAGTACTTC.

This sequence joins TRBV7-3 and TRBJ2-1, with 10 bases aligning to TRBD2. This CDR3 region has 15 residues. J gave up 2 bases and V 6 bases, and 4 bases lay outside the gene matches. Per germline, CDR1 SGHTA and CDR2 FQGTGA. The CDR3 DNA sequence: TGTGCCAGCAGGGCCAGCGGGGGGGCCTACAATGAGCAGTTCTTC. It translates to CASRASGGAYNEQFF.

CDR3 nucleotides: TGTGCCAGTAGTATAGGGACAGGGGCTGGGGCCAACGTCCTGACTTTC. Protein sequence: CASSIGTGAGANVLTF. The genes are TRBV19 and TRBJ2-6, with 9 nucleotides matching TRBD1. There are 16 residues in the CDR3. V was pared by 1 base and J by 2 bases, with 0 bases of the junction left unmatched. CDR1 is LNHDA, CDR2 SQIVND, per germline (reference sequence).

This rearrangement joins TRBV5-4 to TRBJ2-7, with TRBD1 matching over 7 bases. J was trimmed by 4 bases and V by 4 bases; bases with no gene match: 8. Per the germline V gene, CDR1 is SGHNT and CDR2 is YYREEE (reference sequence). This CDR3 has 14 amino acids. The DNA of the CDR3 is TGTGCCAGCAGCCTAGGGGGCGTCGCGTACGAGCAGTACTTC. The encoded protein is CASSLGGVAYEQYF.

About this clone: The junction departs from germline at one end; a sequencing error may be responsible. The rearrangement joins TRBV7-9 to TRBJ2-7; weak D call: TRBD2 (6 bases). Looked up from germline, CDR1 is SEHNR and CDR2 is FQNEAQ (reference sequence). CDR3 length: 14 amino acids. CDR3 sequence (DNA): TGTGCCAGCCAGAGGCCCGGGGACTCCCACGAGCAGTACTTC. This sequence encodes CASQRPGDSHEQYF.

The chain is built from TRBV6-6 and TRBJ2-6, with 7 nucleotides matching TRBD1. Per the germline V gene, CDR1 is MNHNY and CDR2 is SVGAGI (reference sequence). V was clipped by 3 bases and J by 4 bases; unmatched bases: 6. The length of the CDR3 is 16 residues. The CDR3 loop is CASSYSGTAGANVLTF. In DNA, the CDR3 is TGTGCCAGCAGTTATTCCGGGACAGCGGGGGCCAACGTCCTGACTTTC.

The V and J genes are TRBV5-1 and TRBJ2-7, with 7 bases fitting TRBD1. The V gene's germline CDR1 is SGHRS and CDR2 YFSETQ. Trimming at V came to 0 bases and at J to 8 bases, leaving 14 bases not matched to a gene. The CDR3 sequence is 16 residues long. CDR3 coding DNA: TGCGCCAGCAGCTTGGGGGGGACAGTCGAGCTTACGCAGCAGTACTTC. This sequence encodes CASSLGGTVELTQQYF.

The CDR3 loop reads CASSQVAGQETQYF. Here the CDR3 DNA reads TGCGCCAGCAGCCAAGTGGCGGGGCAAGAGACCCAGTACTTC. The chain has TRBV4-1 and TRBJ2-5, with a weak D call TRBD2 (6 bases). Trimming took 1 base from V and 2 from J, leaving 8 bases between them. The germline V gene encodes CDR1 MGHRA and CDR2 YSYEKL. The CDR3 loop spans 14 amino acids.

The chain carries TRBV28 and TRBJ2-1, with 12 nucleotides matching TRBD2. The length of the CDR3 is 16 residues. Germline V gives CDR1 MDHEN, CDR2 SYDVKM. V was clipped by 6 bases and J by 8 bases; unmatched bases: 11. CDR3 residues: CASRSPTSGRDHEQFF. The CDR3 DNA follows: TGTGCCAGCAGGTCCCCGACTAGCGGGAGAGACCATGAGCAGTTCTTC.

The chain employs TRBV27 and TRBJ2-1; weak D call: TRBD1 (6 bases). The CDR3 extends over 12 amino acids. V lost 4 bases and J lost 7, with 8 bases in between. Germline V gives CDR1 MNHEY, CDR2 SMNVEV (reference sequence). The CDR3 is CASSSQGNEQFF. In nucleotides, the CDR3 is TGTGCCAGCAGTTCCCAGGGGAATGAGCAGTTCTTC.

The chain is built from TRBV25-1 and TRBJ2-1, with D perhaps matching TRBD2 (6 bases). V was cut by 6 bases and J by 0 bases, with 12 bases left in between. CDR3 length: 15 residues. Germline CDR1 MGHDK, CDR2 SYGVNS. CDR3 amino acids: CASRNGGSSYNEQFF. Written as DNA, the CDR3 is TGTGCCAGCAGGAACGGGGGTAGCTCCTACAATGAGCAGTTCTTC.

The chain carries TRBV7-6 and TRBJ1-1; 7 nucleotides match TRBD1. Germline V gene lookup returns CDR1 SGHVS and CDR2 FNYEAQ. The junction had 11 bases not matched to a gene; V was cut back by 5 bases and J by 2 bases. The CDR3 covers 16 residues. Here the CDR3 DNA reads TGTGCCAGCAGCCCAAGAAAGGGGGCAGCCAACACTGAAGCTTTCTTT. This translates into CASSPRKGAANTEAFF.

The CDR3 spells CASSQEQAGSNSPLHF. CDR3 in DNA: TGCGCCAGCAGCCAAGAACAGGCCGGCAGCAATTCACCCCTCCACTTT. The chain employs TRBV4-3 and TRBJ1-6; D is possibly TRBD1 (5 bases). The CDR3 spans 16 residues. The V end lost 0 bases, the J end lost 7 bases, and 13 bases lay between the germline ends. Germline CDR1 and CDR2: LGHNA and YSLEER.

The genes are TRBV7-9 and TRBJ1-2; 7 bases map to TRBD1. This CDR3 comprises 15 residues. The V gene's germline CDR1 is SEHNR and CDR2 FQNEAQ (reference sequence). The trim removed 5 bases at V and 4 bases at J, leaving 10 bases unmatched. The CDR3 DNA reads TGTGCCAGCAGCGCAAGGACAGGAGGCGGCTATGGCTACACCTTC. Encoded protein: CASSARTGGGYGYTF.

The V call is TRBV4-2, the J call TRBJ2-5; 8 bases agree with TRBD2. From germline, CDR1 is LGHNA and CDR2 YNFKEQ. V dropped 5 bases and J dropped 1; count of bases not matched to a gene: 12. The CDR3 sequence is 17 residues long. The chain's CDR3 is CASSNGGAGERQETQYF. The CDR3 DNA follows: TGTGCCAGCAGCAATGGGGGAGCGGGGGAGCGCCAAGAGACCCAGTACTTC.

This clone is classed as medium-sized. The chain has TRBV6-4 and TRBJ1-2, with D possibly matching TRBD1 (5 bases). The CDR3 extends over 10 amino acids. Germline V gene lookup returns CDR1 MRHNA and CDR2 SNTAGT. V was shortened by 7 bases and J by 5 bases, with 5 bases between the two germline ends. This CDR3 reads CASTGYGYTF. In DNA, the CDR3 is TGTGCCAGCACAGGGTATGGCTACACCTTC.

This chain joins TRBV28 and TRBJ1-5; perhaps TRBD1 as D (5 bases). This CDR3 spans 16 amino acids. Trimming shortened V by 3 bases and J by 6 bases, and 18 bases separated the two germline ends. Germline CDR1 reads MDHEN; CDR2 reads SYDVKM. In DNA, the CDR3 is TGTGCCAGCAGTTTGGGGGGGGTGCCGCAAGGTCAGCCCCAGCATTTT. Translation: CASSLGGVPQGQPQHF.

The V and J genes are TRBV4-2 and TRBJ2-7; TRBD2 is a possible D gene (6 bases). Trimming shortened V by 5 bases and J by 0 bases, and 11 bases separated the two germline ends. The CDR3 totals 14 residues. Germline V CDR1 and CDR2: LGHNA, YNFKEQ. The CDR3 region has the DNA TGTGCCAGCAGCTCCCGTAGCGGCTCCTACGAGCAGTACTTC. Protein product: CASSSRSGSYEQYF.

The J gene is TRBJ1-6, the V gene TRBV5-1; tentative D call: TRBD1 (5 bases). The CDR3 length is 15 residues. Germline values: CDR1 SGHRS, CDR2 YFSETQ. The V and J ends lost 0 bases and 8 bases respectively, with 12 bases between them. The CDR3 reads CASSLGRGVDSPLHF. CDR3 DNA: TGCGCCAGCAGCTTGGGACGGGGGGTGGATTCACCCCTCCACTTT.

The chain couples TRBV2 to TRBJ1-4; the match to TRBD1 covers 8 bases. The germline V gene has CDR1 SNHLY and CDR2 FYNNEI. With 3 bases clipped from V and 7 bases from J, the junction kept 7 bases outside the gene matches. The CDR3 has 15 residues. CDR3 DNA: TGTGCCAGCAGTGAGGGCAGGGGGCTTTCTGAAAAACTGTTTTTT. Protein sequence: CASSEGRGLSEKLFF.

The V and J genes are TRBV11-2 and TRBJ1-3; 8 bases align to TRBD1. The J segment lost 0 bases and the V segment lost 4 bases, leaving 5 bases of the junction unmatched. This CDR3 spans 16 amino acids. Germline V gives CDR1 SGHAT, CDR2 FQNNGV. For the CDR3, the DNA is TGTGCCAGCAGCTCCGGGACAGGATTCTCTGGAAACACCATATATTTT. It encodes CASSSGTGFSGNTIYF. Using reference TRBV11-2 and TRBJ1-3 for the parts outside the CDR3, the full variable domain is EAGVAQSPRYKIIEKRQSVAFWCNPISGHATLYWYQQILGQGPKLLIQFQNNGVVDDSQLPKDRFSAERLKGVDSTLKIQPAKLEDSAVYLCASSSGTGFSGNTIYFGEGSWLTVV.

This clone was detected only a few times. The chain joins TRBV20-1 to TRBJ1-2; D possibly corresponds to TRBD1 (6 bases). Trimming left V 6 bases short and J 8 bases short, with 13 bases between. The CDR3 is 11 residues long. CDR1 and CDR2 (germline): DFQATT, SNEGSKA (reference sequence). CDR3 bases: TGCAGTGCAACCACAGGGTTCGGCTACACCTTC. Translating gives CSATTGFGYTF.

This chain links TRBV6-4 with TRBJ2-1; 12 bases are shared with TRBD2. Germline V gives CDR1 MRHNA, CDR2 SNTAGT. CDR3 length equals 17 residues. The V gene end was trimmed by 0 bases and the J gene end by 8 bases; junction bases not matched to a gene: 8. The CDR3 nucleotides are TGTGCCAGCAGTGACTCACCCTCTAGCGGGGGGGCCCATGAGCAGTTCTTC. Its translation is CASSDSPSSGGAHEQFF.

In this sample, this clone turned up a few times. The chain combines TRBV7-9 with TRBJ2-4; tentatively, D is TRBD1 (5 bases). Trimming took off 4 bases at V and 0 bases at J, with 10 bases between the two ends. Germline lookup yields CDR1 SEHNR and CDR2 FQNEAQ (reference sequence). The CDR3 contains 15 residues. In nucleotides, the CDR3 is TGTGCCAGCAGCTGGGGCAGTATAGCCAAAAACATTCAGTACTTC. Its protein product is CASSWGSIAKNIQYF.

In its sample, this clone was seen a few times. V gene TRBV6-1 combines with J gene TRBJ1-5; possibly TRBD1 for D (5 bases). V was pared by 6 bases and J by 2 bases, with 14 bases between. The length of the CDR3 is 15 residues. Germline V lookup: CDR1 MNHNS, CDR2 SASEGT. As DNA, the CDR3 is TGTGCCAGCAGGGGGCAAGGGTCGGGCAATCAGCCCCAGCATTTT. It is translated as CASRGQGSGNQPQHF.